A single count supports the clone carrying this T cell receptor beta chain. This specimen comes from a study of T cell changes during pregnancy in multiple sclerosis. Produced via immunoSEQ multiplex PCR; TCRdb's table is partial and in-frame only. The repertoire consists of about 120,000 clones, with approximately 93% occurring once and the leading ten covering roughly 6.2%. Trimming cost V 6 bases and J 1 base; bases outside gene matches: 4. This CDR3 has 14 amino acids. Germline lookup yields CDR1 WNHNN and CDR2 SYGVQD (reference sequence). This sequence was found in a female donor with multiple sclerosis, enrolled in a pregnancy study. Sequencing was performed on peripheral blood, taken before pregnancy. V usage is TRBV10-1 and J usage is TRBJ2-7, with 9 bases lining up with TRBD1. The CDR3 DNA sequence: TGCGCCAGCAGGGGGACAGGGCGATCCTACGAGCAGTACTTC. As protein: CASRGTGRSYEQYF.